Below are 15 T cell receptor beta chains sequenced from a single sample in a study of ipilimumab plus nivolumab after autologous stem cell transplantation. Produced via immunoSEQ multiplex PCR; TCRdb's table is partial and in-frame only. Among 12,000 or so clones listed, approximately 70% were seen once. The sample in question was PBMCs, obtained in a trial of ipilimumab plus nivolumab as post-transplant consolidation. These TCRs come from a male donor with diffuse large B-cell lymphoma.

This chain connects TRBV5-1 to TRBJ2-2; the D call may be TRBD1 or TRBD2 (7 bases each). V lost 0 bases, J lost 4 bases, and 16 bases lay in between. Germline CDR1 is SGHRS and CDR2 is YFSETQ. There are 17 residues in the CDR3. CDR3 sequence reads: CASSLGATGRGTGELFF. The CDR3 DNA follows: TGCGCCAGCAGCTTGGGTGCGACAGGGAGGGGCACCGGGGAGCTGTTTTTT.

Here the CDR3 DNA reads TGTGCCAGCTCACCCCCGGGACAGGGGGGAAAGACCCAGTACTTC. Translating it yields CASSPPGQGGKTQYF. The chain employs TRBV18 and TRBJ2-5; TRBD1 agrees at 11 bases. Germline CDR1 is KGHSH and CDR2 is LQKENI. The CDR3 totals 15 residues. The V gene end was trimmed by 3 bases and the J gene end by 6 bases; junction bases not matched to a gene: 6.

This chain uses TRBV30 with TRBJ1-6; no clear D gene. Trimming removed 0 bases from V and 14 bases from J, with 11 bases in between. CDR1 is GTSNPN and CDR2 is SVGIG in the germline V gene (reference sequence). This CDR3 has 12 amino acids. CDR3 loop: CAWSVSGRTLHF. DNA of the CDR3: TGTGCCTGGAGTGTAAGTGGGCGAACCCTCCACTTT.

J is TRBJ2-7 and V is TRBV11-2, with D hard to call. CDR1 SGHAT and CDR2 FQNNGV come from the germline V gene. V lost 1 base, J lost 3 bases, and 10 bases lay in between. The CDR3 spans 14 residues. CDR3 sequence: CASSLGQGYYEQYF. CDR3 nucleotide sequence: TGTGCCAGCAGCTTAGGTCAAGGGTACTACGAGCAGTACTTC.

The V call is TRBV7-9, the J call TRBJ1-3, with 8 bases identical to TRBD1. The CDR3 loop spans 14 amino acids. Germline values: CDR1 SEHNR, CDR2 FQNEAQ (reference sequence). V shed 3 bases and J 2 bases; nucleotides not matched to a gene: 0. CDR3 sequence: CASSLGQAGNTIYF. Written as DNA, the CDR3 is TGTGCCAGCAGCTTGGGACAGGCTGGAAACACCATATATTTT.

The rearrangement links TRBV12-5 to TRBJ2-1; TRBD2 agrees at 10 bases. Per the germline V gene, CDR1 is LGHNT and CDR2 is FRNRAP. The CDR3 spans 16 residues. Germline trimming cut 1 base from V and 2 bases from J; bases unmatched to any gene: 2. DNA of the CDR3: TGTGCTAGTGGTTTGGGGAGCGGGGGGGCCTACAATGAGCAGTTCTTC. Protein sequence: CASGLGSGGAYNEQFF.

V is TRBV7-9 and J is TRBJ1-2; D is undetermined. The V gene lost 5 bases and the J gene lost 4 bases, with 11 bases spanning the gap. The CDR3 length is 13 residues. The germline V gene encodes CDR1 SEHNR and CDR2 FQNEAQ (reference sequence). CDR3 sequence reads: CASSPAALYGYTF. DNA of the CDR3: TGTGCCAGCAGCCCCGCGGCTCTCTATGGCTACACCTTC.

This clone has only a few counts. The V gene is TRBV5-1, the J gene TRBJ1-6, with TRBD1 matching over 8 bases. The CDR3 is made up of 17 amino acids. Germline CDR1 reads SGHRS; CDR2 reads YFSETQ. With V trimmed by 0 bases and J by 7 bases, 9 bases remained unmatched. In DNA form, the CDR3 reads TGCGCCAGCAGCTTGGGGGGGGACAGGACACCGAATTCACCCCTCCACTTT. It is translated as CASSLGGDRTPNSPLHF.

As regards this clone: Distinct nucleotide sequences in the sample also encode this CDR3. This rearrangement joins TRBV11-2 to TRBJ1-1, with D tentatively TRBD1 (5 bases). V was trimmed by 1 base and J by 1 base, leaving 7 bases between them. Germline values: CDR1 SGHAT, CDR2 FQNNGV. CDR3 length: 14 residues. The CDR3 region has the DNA TGTGCCAGCAGCTTAGTGGGGGGGAACACTGAAGCTTTCTTT. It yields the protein CASSLVGGNTEAFF. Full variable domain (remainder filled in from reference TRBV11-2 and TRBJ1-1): EAGVAQSPRYKIIEKRQSVAFWCNPISGHATLYWYQQILGQGPKLLIQFQNNGVVDDSQLPKDRFSAERLKGVDSTLKIQPAKLEDSAVYLCASSLVGGNTEAFFGQGTRLTVV.

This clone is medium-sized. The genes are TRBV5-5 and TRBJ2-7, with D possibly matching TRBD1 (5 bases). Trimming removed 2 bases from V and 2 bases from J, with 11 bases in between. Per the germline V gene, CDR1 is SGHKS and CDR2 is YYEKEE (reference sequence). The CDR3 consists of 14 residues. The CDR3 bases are TGTGCCAGCAGCTTATCAGGGTCGGCCTACGAGCAGTACTTC. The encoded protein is CASSLSGSAYEQYF.

The CDR3 nucleotides read TGCGCCAGCAGCTTCCCGGGACTAGCGGGACGTGAGCAGTTCTTC. Translation gives CASSFPGLAGREQFF. V usage is TRBV10-2 and J usage is TRBJ2-1, with TRBD2 identical over 13 bases. V was pared by 6 bases and J by 9 bases, with 8 bases of the junction left unmatched. The germline CDR1 and CDR2 sequences are WSHSY and SAAADI. The CDR3 length is 15 residues.

In DNA, the CDR3 is TGTGCCAGCAGCTGGGGGACAGCCAATAATTCACCCCTCCACTTT. This translates into CASSWGTANNSPLHF. The gene calls are TRBV6-5 and TRBJ1-6, with TRBD1 matching over 7 bases. V was pared by 6 bases and J by 5 bases, with 7 bases of the junction left unmatched. The CDR3 length is 15 residues. Germline V gene lookup returns CDR1 MNHEY and CDR2 SVGAGI.

The CDR3 here is CASSRSQVEEQYF. For the CDR3, the DNA is TGTGCCAGCAGCCGTTCACAGGTCGAGGAGCAGTACTTC. The V gene is TRBV7-2, the J gene TRBJ2-7, with D possibly matching TRBD1 (5 bases). Trimming removed 5 bases at V and 7 bases at J, with 15 bases between. Germline lookup yields CDR1 SGHTA and CDR2 FQGNSA. This CDR3 spans 13 amino acids. The complete variable domain, with remaining parts taken from reference TRBV7-2 and TRBJ2-7, reads GAGVSQSPSNKVTEKGKDVELRCDPISGHTALYWYRQSLGQGLEFLIYFQGNSAPDKSGLPSDRFSAERTGGSVSTLTIQRTQQEDSAVYLCASSRSQVEEQYFGPGTRLTVT.

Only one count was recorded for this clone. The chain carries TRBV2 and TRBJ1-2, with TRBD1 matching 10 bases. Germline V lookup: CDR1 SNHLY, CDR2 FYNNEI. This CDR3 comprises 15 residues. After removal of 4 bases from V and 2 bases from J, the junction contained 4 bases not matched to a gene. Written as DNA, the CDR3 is TGTGCCAGCAGTGGGGACAGGGGTATGAACTATGGCTACACCTTC. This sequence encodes CASSGDRGMNYGYTF.

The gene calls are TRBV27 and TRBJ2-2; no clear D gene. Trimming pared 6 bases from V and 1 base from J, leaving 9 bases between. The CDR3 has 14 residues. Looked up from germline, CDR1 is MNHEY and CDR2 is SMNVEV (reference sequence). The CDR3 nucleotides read TGTGCCAGCAGATTAACCGGGAACACCGGGGAGCTGTTTTTT. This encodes CASRLTGNTGELFF.